This record covers a single TCR beta chain. This sample is part of a study of sequential checkpoint blockade in melanoma. Generated by immunoSEQ multiplex PCR, the TCRdb table keeps only in-frame clones and is missing some. The repertoire has under 45,000 clones, about four fifths of them found once; the top ten carry 4.5% to 7%. The CDR3 runs to 14 residues. CDR1 is SEHNR and CDR2 is FQNEAQ in the germline V gene (reference sequence). V was clipped by 0 bases and J by 4 bases; unmatched bases: 3. Regarding treatment: randomized to nivolumab then ipilimumab (arm A) or the reverse (arm B). DNA-damaging chemotherapy had not been given to any patient beforehand.

The V call is TRBV7-9, the J call TRBJ2-7, with TRBD2 matching 7 bases. The sample in question was CD8+ T cells sorted from blood (inferred from file names), obtained from a patient given nivolumab and ipilimumab in sequence. The receptor was derived from a human donor with melanoma. In DNA, the CDR3 is TGTGCCAGCAGCTTAGCGGGAGGGCCTTACGAGCAGTACTTC. Encoded protein: CASSLAGGPYEQYF.